This T cell receptor (beta chain) stems from a study of post-analysis software for immune sequencing data. Looking at the study overall: Both relapsing-remitting and secondary progressive multiple sclerosis featured among the disease courses, as did progressive-relapsing multiple sclerosis.

Worth noting for this clonotype: Its antigen is not known.

Findings and caveats of the study: Multiple sclerosis patients showed significantly lower normalized Chao1 diversity than controls did. With TRBV5-6, TRBV5-1 and TRBV20-1 included, about 5 TRBV segments were more frequent in patients than in controls. Analysis by F measure revealed that same-batch samples clustered strongly together.

cDNA libraries of TCR beta carried unique molecular identifiers. Between roughly 0.95 and 10 million T cells gave rise to 500,000 to 650,000 cDNA molecules. Via MiXCR, TCRdb re-called the PCR reads, giving one row per CDR3 protein. Altogether about 380,000 distinct CDR3 sequences are present, less than 40% being singletons, with the ten largest covering around an eighth. Germline values: CDR1 ENHRY, CDR2 SYGVKD. The V and J ends lost 0 bases and 0 bases, in that order; junction bases with no gene match: 8. The CDR3 has 20 amino acids. The material sequenced was blood. J is TRBJ2-1 and V is TRBV10-3; 13 bases fit TRBD2. This receptor was taken from a girl aged 5-17 years with multiple sclerosis. The CDR3 nucleotides read TGTGCCATCAGTGAGTCAGGGACTAGCGGGGTGGGGAGCTCCTACAATGAGCAGTTCTTC. Translation gives CAISESGTSGVGSSYNEQFF.